The 29 T cell receptor beta chains below all came from one sample that was sequenced in a study of CD8+ T cells in alopecia areata (dated by TCRdb to the late 2010s). Interpreted using the paper, the time point label stands for: 4 weeks on oral tofacitinib. Per the publication, the treatment or condition label means: oral pan-JAK inhibitor, 5-10 mg twice daily. Libraries were constructed by the immunoSEQ multiplex PCR assay. To provide template for TCR sequencing, every sample had RNA extracted and reverse transcribed into cDNA. Held by TCRdb, this immuneACCESS table contains in-frame sequences only and omits some clones. Under half of the omission traces to an unresolved V gene where checked; the cause of the rest is unknown. Across this sample there are roughly 180,000 clones, with roughly three fifths seen only once. The ten largest make up less than 4% of the sample. Sequences were derived from CD4+ T cells sorted from blood, sampled at week 4, from a patient treated with tofacitinib. The receptors come from a human donor with alopecia areata.

The chain links TRBV29-1 to TRBJ2-3, with D possibly TRBD1 on 6 matching bases. The CDR3 is 14 residues long. The germline gives CDR1 SQVTM, CDR2 ANQGSEA. Trimming pared 8 bases from V and 2 bases from J, leaving 17 bases between. Written as DNA, the CDR3 is TGCAGCTACGTCAACAGGGTTCTCACAGATACGCAGTATTTT. It is translated as CSYVNRVLTDTQYF.

The chain recombines TRBV11-2 with TRBJ2-5, with 9 bases fitting TRBD2. CDR3 length: 17 amino acids. V was pared by 5 bases and J by 2 bases, with 12 bases of the junction left unmatched. Per germline, CDR1 SGHAT and CDR2 FQNNGV. The CDR3 loop is CASSPFRGSGGQETQYF. The CDR3 nucleotides are TGTGCCAGCAGCCCCTTTAGGGGTAGCGGGGGACAAGAGACCCAGTACTTC.

This clone has a handful of counts. The rearrangement uses TRBV4-1 and TRBJ2-1; 10 bases fit TRBD1. Germline CDR1 reads MGHRA; CDR2 reads YSYEKL. The trim removed 1 base at V and 9 bases at J, leaving 9 bases unmatched. CDR3 length equals 16 residues. The CDR3 protein is CASSQGRGQGMGEQFF. CDR3 DNA sequence: TGCGCCAGCAGCCAAGGTCGGGGACAGGGGATGGGTGAGCAGTTCTTC.

The chain employs TRBV30 and TRBJ1-5, with 10 bases aligning to TRBD1. CDR1 is GTSNPN and CDR2 is SVGIG in the germline V gene (reference sequence). This CDR3 has 17 residues. Losses at the gene ends were 0 bases for V and 7 bases for J; bases not matched to a gene: 12. The chain's CDR3 is CAWSVRDRGSSQQPQHF. CDR3 DNA: TGTGCCTGGAGTGTACGGGACAGGGGTTCTTCCCAGCAGCCCCAGCATTTT.

The genes are TRBV29-1 and TRBJ2-5; D is undetermined. Germline V gene lookup returns CDR1 SQVTM and CDR2 ANQGSEA. V gave up 4 bases and J gave up 1 base, with 4 bases separating them. This CDR3 spans 11 amino acids. The CDR3 loop is CSVVIQETQYF. For the CDR3, the DNA is TGCAGCGTTGTAATCCAAGAGACCCAGTACTTC.

V usage is TRBV7-2 and J usage is TRBJ1-1; a possible D gene is TRBD1 (5 bases). Germline V gene data show CDR1 as SGHTA and CDR2 as FQGNSA. Trimming left V 4 bases short and J 6 bases short, with 12 bases between. The CDR3 has 13 residues. In nucleotides, the CDR3 is TGTGCCAGCAGCTCCCTCGGGACGTCTGAAGCTTTCTTT. Translation: CASSSLGTSEAFF.

The V call is TRBV5-6, the J call TRBJ2-5; the D is unclear. CDR1 is SGHDT and CDR2 is YYEEEE in the germline V gene. This CDR3 spans 13 amino acids. V lost 3 bases to trimming and J lost 4 bases, with 10 bases between them. CDR3 protein: CASSSVGRETQYF. CDR3 bases: TGTGCCAGCAGCTCGGTAGGGCGAGAGACCCAGTACTTC.

This chain joins TRBV29-1 and TRBJ1-1; D is possibly TRBD1 (5 bases). CDR3 length equals 15 residues. Germline-derived CDR1 and CDR2 are SQVTM and ANQGSEA. V was trimmed by 1 base and J by 4 bases, leaving 16 bases between them. CDR3 bases: TGCAGCGTTGAAGCCCCCCGGGGGAAGGGCACTGAAGCTTTCTTT. Amino acid sequence: CSVEAPRGKGTEAFF.

CDR3 nucleotide sequence: TGCAGCGTTGAAGATCGGGCAGTGGGCTTCTATGGCTACACCTTC. Translating gives CSVEDRAVGFYGYTF. The rearrangement joins TRBV29-1 to TRBJ1-2, with no clear D. Per the germline V gene, CDR1 is SQVTM and CDR2 is ANQGSEA. The CDR3 is 15 residues long. V lost 0 bases and J 4 bases, leaving 15 bases between the germline ends.

In the case of this clone: Its ends do not fully match the called genes, so a read error is possible. The chain employs TRBV2 and TRBJ2-5; TRBD1 matches at 12 bases. There are 16 residues in the CDR3. Germline V gene data show CDR1 as SNHLY and CDR2 as FYNNEI. This chain's CDR3 is CAISESTGQGALTQYF. In nucleotides, the CDR3 is TGTGCCATCAGTGAGTCGACGGGACAGGGGGCGTTGACCCAGTACTTC. Drawing the rest from reference TRBV2 and TRBJ2-5, the complete variable domain is EPEVTQTPSHQVTQMGQEVILRCVPISNHLYFYWYRQILGQKVEFLVSFYNNEISEKSEIFDDQFSVERPDGSNFTLKIRSTKLEDSAMYFCAISESTGQGALTQYFGPGTRLLVL.

V gene TRBV5-1 combines with J gene TRBJ1-1; D is uncertain. Germline values: CDR1 SGHRS, CDR2 YFSETQ. This CDR3 has 11 amino acids. Trimming left V 0 bases short and J 7 bases short, with 4 bases between. The CDR3 DNA is TGCGCCAGCAGCTTGGTGGGTGAAGCTTTCTTT. Amino acids: CASSLVGEAFF.

The chain couples TRBV30 to TRBJ1-2; D unresolved. V gave up 0 bases and J gave up 0 bases, with 14 bases separating them. The CDR3 consists of 16 residues. In germline, CDR1 is GTSNPN, CDR2 SVGIG (reference sequence). The CDR3, as DNA: TGTGCCTGGAGTGTACGGGCAGGCTACTCTAACTATGGCTACACCTTC. It specifies CAWSVRAGYSNYGYTF.

This chain uses TRBV6-5 with TRBJ1-5; TRBD1 matches at 7 bases. The V segment lost 8 bases and the J segment 5 bases; nucleotides outside the gene matches: 6. CDR3 length equals 13 residues. Germline CDR1 and CDR2: MNHEY and SVGAGI. CDR3 in amino acids: CASSGQRDQPQHF. Here the CDR3 DNA reads TGTGCCAGCTCGGGACAGCGTGATCAGCCCCAGCATTTT.

This chain joins TRBV29-1 and TRBJ2-1; 15 nucleotides line up with TRBD2. After removal of 6 bases from V and 3 bases from J, the junction contained 6 bases not matched to a gene. This CDR3 has 16 residues. Germline CDR1 reads SQVTM; CDR2 reads ANQGSEA. CDR3 coding DNA: TGCAGCGTAGGACTAGCGGGGGGGCCGCTCTACAATGAGCAGTTCTTC. Protein product: CSVGLAGGPLYNEQFF.

The J gene is TRBJ2-7, the V gene TRBV5-1, with D uncertain. CDR1 and CDR2 (germline): SGHRS, YFSETQ. V lost 3 bases and J lost 3, with 4 bases in between. The CDR3 loop spans 11 amino acids. The CDR3 DNA follows: TGCGCCAGCAGCTCAAACTACGAGCAGTACTTC. It codes for CASSSNYEQYF. Variable domain in full (rest from reference TRBV5-1 and TRBJ2-7): KAGVTQTPRYLIKTRGQQVTLSCSPISGHRSVSWYQQTPGQGLQFLFEYFSETQRNKGNFPGRFSGRQFSNSRSEMNVSTLELGDSALYLCASSSNYEQYFGPGTRLTVT.

This clone came up a few times. This chain joins TRBV29-1 and TRBJ2-7, with 7 bases matching TRBD2. Losses at the gene ends were 4 bases for V and 4 bases for J; bases not matched to a gene: 4. The CDR3 sequence is 12 residues long. Germline V gene lookup returns CDR1 SQVTM and CDR2 ANQGSEA. The CDR3 is CSVGGGLYEQYF. The DNA for the CDR3 is TGCAGCGTTGGTGGGGGACTATACGAGCAGTACTTC.

The J gene is TRBJ2-3, the V gene TRBV30; possibly TRBD1 for D (6 bases). The CDR3 has 12 residues. Germline loops: CDR1 GTSNPN, CDR2 SVGIG (reference sequence). Trimming left V 4 bases short and J 2 bases short, with 7 bases between. In DNA form, the CDR3 reads TGTGCCTGGACAGGGGACACAGATACGCAGTATTTT. Protein product: CAWTGDTDTQYF.

The CDR3 sequence is CAWSFNLEAFF. In nucleotides, the CDR3 is TGTGCCTGGAGTTTTAACCTTGAAGCTTTCTTT. The chain links TRBV30 to TRBJ1-1, with D unresolved. This CDR3 has 11 amino acids. In germline, CDR1 is GTSNPN, CDR2 SVGIG (reference sequence). V lost 2 bases and J lost 7, with 8 bases in between. The variable domain in full, completed from reference TRBV30 and TRBJ1-1, reads SQTIHQWPATLVQPVGSPLSLECTVEGTSNPNLYWYRQAAGRGLQLLFYSVGIGQISSEVPQNLSASRPQDRQFILSSKKLLLSDSGFYLCAWSFNLEAFFGQGTRLTVV.

This clone has a handful of counts. V usage is TRBV7-2 and J usage is TRBJ2-1, with 10 nucleotides matching TRBD1. V shed 5 bases and J 6 bases; nucleotides not matched to a gene: 7. This CDR3 contains 15 residues. Germline values: CDR1 SGHTA, CDR2 FQGNSA. The CDR3 bases are TGTGCCAGCAGCGTCCGGGACAGGGGAGGCAATGAGCAGTTCTTC. Its translation is CASSVRDRGGNEQFF.

CDR3 residues: CASSYRAIETQYF. CDR3 nucleotides: TGTGCCAGTAGTTACAGGGCGATAGAGACCCAGTACTTC. V gene TRBV19 combines with J gene TRBJ2-5; D might be TRBD1 (6 bases). The CDR3 loop spans 13 amino acids. Germline values: CDR1 LNHDA, CDR2 SQIVND (reference sequence). The V end lost 5 bases, the J end lost 4 bases, and 11 bases lay between the germline ends. The whole variable domain, remainder taken from reference TRBV19 and TRBJ2-5, is DGGITQSPKYLFRKEGQNVTLSCEQNLNHDAMYWYRQDPGQGLRLIYYSQIVNDFQKGDIAEGYSVSREKKESFPLTVTSAQKNPTAFYLCASSYRAIETQYFGPGTRLLVL.

The J gene is TRBJ1-1, the V gene TRBV30; D is perhaps TRBD1 (6 bases). This CDR3 contains 13 residues. Trimming left V 8 bases short and J 0 bases short, with 13 bases between. Germline CDR1 GTSNPN, CDR2 SVGIG (reference sequence). CDR3 region: CARHRAMNTEAFF. In DNA, the CDR3 is TGTGCCCGCCACAGGGCGATGAACACTGAAGCTTTCTTT. Supplemented by reference TRBV30 and TRBJ1-1, the full variable domain reads SQTIHQWPATLVQPVGSPLSLECTVEGTSNPNLYWYRQAAGRGLQLLFYSVGIGQISSEVPQNLSASRPQDRQFILSSKKLLLSDSGFYLCARHRAMNTEAFFGQGTRLTVV.

The V gene is TRBV19, the J gene TRBJ2-5, with TRBD1 matching over 9 bases. J was trimmed by 4 bases and V by 6 bases; bases with no gene match: 9. This CDR3 contains 15 residues. From germline, CDR1 is LNHDA and CDR2 SQIVND (reference sequence). DNA for the CDR3: TGTGCCAGTAGCAACACAGGGGGCTGGCGAGAGACCCAGTACTTC. Protein sequence: CASSNTGGWRETQYF.

The chain couples TRBV6-5 to TRBJ1-5, with D possibly TRBD1 on 5 matching bases. Trimming removed 4 bases at V and 9 bases at J, with 10 bases between. Germline lookup yields CDR1 MNHEY and CDR2 SVGAGI. The CDR3 length is 12 residues. This CDR3 reads CASSSHGGPQHF. CDR3 sequence (DNA): TGTGCCAGCAGTTCCCATGGGGGGCCCCAGCATTTT.

The chain links TRBV11-2 to TRBJ1-2; D unresolved. This CDR3 has 14 residues. Trimming left V 3 bases short and J 4 bases short, with 12 bases between. Germline-derived CDR1 and CDR2 are SGHAT and FQNNGV. CDR3 in DNA: TGTGCCAGCAGCTTCGCGGGAAACGCCTATGGCTACACCTTC. It yields the protein CASSFAGNAYGYTF.

The chain employs TRBV7-2 and TRBJ2-6; D is possibly TRBD1 or TRBD2 (5 bases each). The CDR3 is 18 amino acids. Trimming removed 3 bases from V and 0 bases from J, with 15 bases in between. CDR1 and CDR2 from the germline V gene are SGHTA and FQGNSA. The CDR3 DNA sequence: TGTGCCAGCAGCTTCTCTGGGACGGCGTTCTCTGGGGCCAACGTCCTGACTTTC. It translates to CASSFSGTAFSGANVLTF.

This clone was observed a single time. The genes are TRBV27 and TRBJ2-7; D gene unclear. The CDR3 runs 13 residues. CDR1 and CDR2 (germline): MNHEY, SMNVEV (reference sequence). V was cut by 8 bases and J by 3 bases, with 14 bases left in between. This CDR3 is CASHGRWFYEQYF. The CDR3 nucleotides read TGTGCCAGCCACGGTCGGTGGTTCTACGAGCAGTACTTC.

This rearrangement joins TRBV5-4 to TRBJ1-6; 7 bases are shared with TRBD1. This CDR3 spans 12 amino acids. J was trimmed by 9 bases and V by 10 bases; bases with no gene match: 7. The germline CDR1 and CDR2 sequences are SGHNT and YYREEE (reference sequence). The CDR3: CASARGSSPLHF. The CDR3 DNA is TGTGCCTCGGCCAGGGGGAGTTCACCCCTCCACTTT.

This clone was seen only a few times. The chain has TRBV7-2 and TRBJ2-5; D ambiguous. CDR3 length equals 14 residues. Germline loops: CDR1 SGHTA, CDR2 FQGNSA. V lost 5 bases to trimming and J lost 1 base, with 11 bases between them. The CDR3 DNA is TGTGCCAGCAGCCCCCGAACGACCCAAGAGACCCAGTACTTC. This gives the protein CASSPRTTQETQYF.

Here the CDR3 reads CSVVPSASNTEAFF. CDR3 in DNA: TGCAGCGTTGTCCCCTCTGCTTCGAACACTGAAGCTTTCTTT. This rearrangement joins TRBV29-1 to TRBJ1-1, with D uncertain. CDR1 and CDR2 from the germline V gene are SQVTM and ANQGSEA. The CDR3 spans 14 residues. Trimming cost V 4 bases and J 1 base, with 13 bases left between them.